This T cell receptor (beta chain) was recovered during a study of OX40 agonist ivuxolimab in advanced cancers. Turning to the overall study: The costimulatory receptor OX40 (CD134) was targeted by ivuxolimab, a fully human IgG2 agonistic monoclonal antibody. The paper reports the monotherapy dose-escalation portion (N ≈ 50 patients) of the phase I ivuxolimab trial. Among the 52 dose-escalation patients, some 19 had hepatocellular carcinoma, roughly 15 melanoma, 9 renal cell carcinoma and 9 head and neck cancer. Patients were allowed to have had prior anti-PD-1, anti-PD-L1 or anti-CTLA-4 therapy, and 30% to 40% of the dose-escalation patients had previously received checkpoint inhibitors. Intravenous ivuxolimab was administered to patients every 2 weeks at six dose levels: 0.01, 0.1, 0.3, 1.5, 3 and 10 mg/kg. Partial responses occurred in three dose-escalation patients, of whom one had hepatocellular carcinoma and two had cutaneous melanoma. In the dose-escalation cohort, 70% to 85% of patients were male, and the mean age was 60 years with a range of roughly 20 to 85. The purpose of peripheral TCRbeta sequencing was to test whether ivuxolimab changed TCR sequence diversity and led to clonal T-cell expansion. On the study overall, not on this receptor specifically: In partial responders in the 0.1-3.0 mg/kg groups, normalized peripheral clonal expansion was found to be among the lowest, especially among CD8+ T cells. On average, CD8+ T cells showed more expanded clones than CD4+ T cells after ivuxolimab. Clonal expansion of both CD4+ and CD8+ blood T cells was observed from baseline to week 6 at doses 0.1 to 3.0 mg/kg. Low levels of normalized T-cell clonal expansion were also shown by some nonresponding patients. Antigen specificity was not determined for the clonally expanded peripheral T cells.

To sequence the TCRbeta CDR3 region, genomic DNA was isolated from the sorted cells. TCRbeta CDR3 regions were sequenced using the immunoSEQ Assay. Entries here come from immuneACCESS through TCRdb and include only in-frame sequences with V and J called. Some clones fail to appear in such tables; in the studies checked, an unresolved V gene covers under half of the shortfall, and the cause of the remainder is unknown. Within this sample are about 60,000 clones, with about four fifths of them counted one time only. The top ten hold roughly 1% of the sample. The germline V gene (reference sequence) gives CDR1 as LNHDA and CDR2 as SQIVND. Between the V and J ends, shortened by 9 bases and 3 bases respectively, the junction contains 18 bases. Including cysteine and phenylalanine, the CDR3 has 15 amino acids. Only CDR3 DNA remains: 45 bases, in frame from the first base. To note about this clone: Its recognized antigen is unknown. No much larger clone is present one base from it, and per-base qualities are unavailable.

The trial excluded patients who had a history of autoimmune disease or were on systemic immunosuppression. Peripheral blood for TCR sequencing was collected from all dose cohorts at baseline, on cycle 4 day 1, and on cycle 7 day 1. Samples came from an open-label, multicenter, first-in-human phase I dose-escalation trial of ivuxolimab. Adults with locally advanced or metastatic melanoma, renal cell carcinoma, hepatocellular carcinoma or head and neck squamous cell carcinoma were enrolled in the trial. Before TCR sequencing, CD4+ T cells and CD8+ T cells were sorted from peripheral blood as separate populations.

The chain was built from TRBV19 and TRBJ1-5, and perhaps TRBD1 as D gene, on 6 matching bases. This receptor was identified in an adult with an advanced solid tumor such as melanoma, head and neck, liver or kidney cancer. This sample comprised CD4+ or CD8+ T cells sorted from blood, obtained in a trial of the OX40 agonist ivuxolimab. CDR3 protein: CASSAGARINQPQHF. The nucleotide sequence reads as follows: TGTGCCAGCTCGGCGGGGGCGCGCATCAATCAGCCCCAGCATTTT.